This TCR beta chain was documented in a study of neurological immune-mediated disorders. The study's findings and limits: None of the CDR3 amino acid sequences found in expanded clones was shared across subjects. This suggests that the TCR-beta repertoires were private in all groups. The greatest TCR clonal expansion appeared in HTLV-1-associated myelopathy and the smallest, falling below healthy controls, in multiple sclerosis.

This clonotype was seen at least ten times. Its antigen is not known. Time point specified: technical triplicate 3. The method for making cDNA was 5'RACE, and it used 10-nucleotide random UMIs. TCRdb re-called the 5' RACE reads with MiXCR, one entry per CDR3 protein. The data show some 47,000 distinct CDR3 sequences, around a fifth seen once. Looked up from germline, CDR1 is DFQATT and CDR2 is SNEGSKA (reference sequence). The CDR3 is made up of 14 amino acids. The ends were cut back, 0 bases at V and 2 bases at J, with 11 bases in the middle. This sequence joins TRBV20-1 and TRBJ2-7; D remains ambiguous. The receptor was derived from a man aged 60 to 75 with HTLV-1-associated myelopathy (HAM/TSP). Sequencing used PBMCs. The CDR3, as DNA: TGCAGTGCTAGAGAGGCGGTCTCGACCTACGAGCAGTACTTC. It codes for CSAREAVSTYEQYF.